This entry features one TCR beta chain sequence. The data originate from a study of blood T cell repertoires in COVID-19. J lost 9 bases, V lost 4 bases, and 5 bases had no gene match. This CDR3 spans 13 amino acids. The germline V gene encodes CDR1 LGHNA and CDR2 YNFKEQ. Libraries were prepared by immunoSEQ multiplex PCR; TCRdb keeps only in-frame clonotypes and omits some of them. This table has about 280,000 clones, about 82% appearing once. The sequence derives from a man in his forties or fifties with active or convalescent COVID-19. The chain has TRBV4-2 and TRBJ2-1, with 8 bases aligning to TRBD2. Sequencing was performed on peripheral blood. CDR3 region: CASSPGTSFEQFF. The CDR3 coding sequence is TGTGCCAGCAGCCCCGGGACTAGTTTTGAGCAGTTCTTC.